This TCR beta chain was identified in a study of T cells after posttransplantation cyclophosphamide. CDR1 and CDR2 from the germline V gene are SNHLY and FYNNEI. CDR3 length equals 14 residues. Trimming took 6 bases from V and 2 from J, leaving 12 bases between them. Sequencing used immunoSEQ multiplex PCR; TCRdb keeps in-frame clones, though not all of them. Of fewer than 45,000 clones listed, roughly 73% are singletons. Overall study results and limits: Donor-recipient repertoire similarity was low at 1-2 months, rising over year one. After PTCy, TRB diversity resembled that of CNI/methotrexate controls. Blood and skin or GI T cell repertoires showed limited TRB overlap.

A marrow graft followed busulfan-fludarabine conditioning, with cyclophosphamide on days +3 and +4. A remark on this clone: Antigen specificity is unknown.

The chain carries TRBV2 and TRBJ2-3; TRBD1 is a possible D gene (6 bases). The receptor's source is a female patient aged 40-50 years who received an allogeneic stem cell transplant from a related donor, was CMV-positive, and had no GVHD. Some of these T cells may belong to the graft donor. The sample here was CD4+ T cells sorted from blood, taken 1,900 to 2,000 days after a stem cell transplant with posttransplant cyclophosphamide. The CDR3 DNA reads TGTGCCAGCAGCCATGGACAGTACACAGATACGCAGTATTTT. Its translation: CASSHGQYTDTQYF.